The clone carrying this T cell receptor (beta chain) has just a few counts. These data originate in a study of human T cells and chemical hapten exposure. Via MiXCR, TCRdb re-called the RACE reads, giving one row per CDR3 protein. The sample lists 100,000 or so distinct CDR3 sequences, less than 40% occurring once. Time point given: patch test 3, about 24 weeks after DPC sensitization. The sample's treatment: therapeutic diphenylcyclopropenone sensitization with weekly scalp DPC. This receptor was identified in a man aged 40-49 years with alopecia areata. Some clones in this sample may be carry-over from other donors' samples. Here the sequenced sample was whole blood, taken in connection with sensitization to the hapten diphenylcyclopropenone (DPC).

The CDR3 reads CASSSPAGGPSEQFF. Written as DNA, the CDR3 is TGTGCCAGCAGCTCTCCAGCGGGAGGGCCCTCTGAGCAGTTCTTC. The gene calls are TRBV7-2 and TRBJ2-1, with 10 bases fitting TRBD2. The CDR3 runs to 15 residues. Unmatched junction bases numbered 9, after V lost 4 bases and J lost 9 bases. Germline CDR1 SGHTA, CDR2 FQGNSA.